A single sample gave rise to the 14 T cell receptor beta chains below, sequenced in a study of early T cells in non-severe SARS-CoV-2 infection. Each CDR3 protein gets one entry after TCRdb re-called the 5' RACE reads with MiXCR. In the table there are about 30,000 distinct CDR3 sequences, under 6.5% of which are singletons. Input material: whole blood. These receptors all come from an adult who was a healthcare worker with PCR-confirmed SARS-CoV-2 infection or an uninfected control (not recorded which).

This chain uses TRBV5-5 with TRBJ1-5; D may be TRBD1 (5 bases). The CDR3 has 12 residues. Germline loops: CDR1 SGHKS, CDR2 YYEKEE (reference sequence). V lost 0 bases, J lost 9 bases, and 7 bases lay in between. The CDR3 DNA is TGTGCCAGCAGCTTGGCCGGGGGGCCCCAGCATTTT. Protein: CASSLAGGPQHF.

The V gene is TRBV7-6, the J gene TRBJ1-3, with TRBD1 matching 7 bases. J was trimmed by 6 bases and V by 5 bases; bases with no gene match: 16. The CDR3 loop spans 17 amino acids. CDR1 and CDR2 from the germline V gene are SGHVS and FNYEAQ. The CDR3: CASSPGTVIPPENTIYF. CDR3 DNA: TGTGCCAGCAGCCCCGGGACAGTGATCCCCCCTGAAAACACCATATATTTT. Full variable domain (remainder filled in from reference TRBV7-6 and TRBJ1-3): GAGVSQSPRYKVTKRGQDVALRCDPISGHVSLYWYRQALGQGPEFLTYFNYEAQQDKSGLPNDRFSAERPEGSISTLTIQRTEQRDSAMYRCASSPGTVIPPENTIYFGEGSWLTVV.

This clonotype was seen at least ten times. The CDR3 bases are TGTGCCAGCAGTGAGGGGCCTTACGAGCAGTACTTC. It translates to CASSEGPYEQYF. This chain joins TRBV2 and TRBJ2-7; tentatively, D is TRBD1 (5 bases). With 3 bases removed from V and 4 bases from J, the gap between germline ends came to 7 bases. The germline V gene has CDR1 SNHLY and CDR2 FYNNEI. CDR3 length: 12 residues.

Many counts were recorded for this clonotype. This rearrangement joins TRBV15 to TRBJ2-3; D tentatively reads TRBD1 or TRBD2 (5 bases each). This CDR3 comprises 14 residues. CDR1 is LNHNV, CDR2 YYDKDF, per germline (reference sequence). V dropped 6 bases and J dropped 6 bases, with 16 bases sitting between them. CDR3: CATSWAGTSDTQYF. The CDR3 DNA reads as TGTGCCACCAGTTGGGCCGGGACGTCGGATACGCAGTATTTT.

The sample holds many counts of this clonotype. The chain uses TRBV27 and TRBJ2-3, with TRBD2 matching over 13 bases. Germline V CDR1 and CDR2: MNHEY, SMNVEV (reference sequence). V shed 6 bases and J 5 bases; nucleotides not matched to a gene: 8. The CDR3 spans 16 residues. The CDR3 bases are TGTGCCAGCAGCCGGCGGACTAGCGGGGGCATAGATACGCAGTATTTT. Its translation is CASSRRTSGGIDTQYF.

This clonotype was detected ten times or more. V and J are TRBV2 and TRBJ2-2; 10 nucleotides line up with TRBD2. CDR3 length equals 17 residues. Germline trimming cut 2 bases from V and 3 bases from J; bases unmatched to any gene: 6. From germline, CDR1 is SNHLY and CDR2 FYNNEI. The CDR3 DNA reads as TGTGCCAGCAGTGAAAGTACTAGCGGGGTCTACACCGGGGAGCTGTTTTTT. Amino acid sequence: CASSESTSGVYTGELFF. Full variable domain (rest looked up from reference TRBV2 and TRBJ2-2): EPEVTQTPSHQVTQMGQEVILRCVPISNHLYFYWYRQILGQKVEFLVSFYNNEISEKSEIFDDQFSVERPDGSNFTLKIRSTKLEDSAMYFCASSESTSGVYTGELFFGEGSRLTVL.

This clonotype was seen a few times. This CDR3 is CASSLVQGARYEQYF. As DNA, the CDR3 is TGTGCCAGCAGCTTAGTTCAGGGGGCCCGCTACGAGCAGTACTTC. The chain employs TRBV7-2 and TRBJ2-7; 8 nucleotides agree with TRBD1. Trimming cost V 1 base and J 3 bases; bases outside gene matches: 5. The CDR3 contains 15 residues. Germline loops: CDR1 SGHTA, CDR2 FQGNSA.

Many counts were recorded for this clonotype. V and J are TRBV5-1 and TRBJ2-6; D is uncertain. The length of the CDR3 is 15 residues. V lost 0 bases and J 0 bases, leaving 4 bases between the germline ends. Germline V gene lookup returns CDR1 SGHRS and CDR2 YFSETQ. In nucleotides, the CDR3 is TGCGCCAGCAGCTTGGACGGCTCTGGGGCCAACGTCCTGACTTTC. Translated, it gives CASSLDGSGANVLTF. The whole variable domain, remainder taken from reference TRBV5-1 and TRBJ2-6, is KAGVTQTPRYLIKTRGQQVTLSCSPISGHRSVSWYQQTPGQGLQFLFEYFSETQRNKGNFPGRFSGRQFSNSRSEMNVSTLELGDSALYLCASSLDGSGANVLTFGAGSRLTVL.

The chain has TRBV9 and TRBJ1-6; tentative D call: TRBD1 (5 bases). Deletions cut 3 bases from V and 7 bases from J, with 14 bases between. Germline loops: CDR1 SGDLS, CDR2 YYNGEE. The CDR3 consists of 15 residues. The CDR3 coding sequence is TGTGCCAGCAGCGAAACCGGGACTAAAAATTCACCCCTCCACTTT. The encoded protein is CASSETGTKNSPLHF.

This clonotype showed up many times. The chain recombines TRBV4-1 with TRBJ2-5; 12 bases align to TRBD2. The CDR3 contains 14 residues. After removal of 5 bases from V and 5 bases from J, the junction contained 3 bases not matched to a gene. Germline loops: CDR1 MGHRA, CDR2 YSYEKL. The CDR3 DNA reads as TGCGCCAGCAGCAGCCTAGCGGGGGGGGAGACCCAGTACTTC. Translating gives CASSSLAGGETQYF.

As for this clonotype: The junction departs from the called germline gene at one end, perhaps through a read error. CDR3 DNA: TGTGCCACCAGTGATTTTCTGAACTCTGAAGCTTTCTTT. Its translation is CATSDFLNSEAFF. The V and J genes are TRBV24-1 and TRBJ1-1; D remains unclear. CDR1 is KGHDR, CDR2 SFDVKD, per germline. The CDR3 runs 13 residues.

This clonotype was counted ten times or more. The gene calls are TRBV20-1 and TRBJ2-3; the match to TRBD2 covers 11 bases. Germline CDR1 reads DFQATT; CDR2 reads SNEGSKA (reference sequence). The CDR3 spans 16 residues. Trimming took 2 bases from V and 4 from J; bases not matched to a gene: 8. CDR3 nucleotides: TGCAGTGCTAGACAAAGACTAGCGGGGATTCCAGATACGCAGTATTTT. Translated: CSARQRLAGIPDTQYF.

This clonotype was observed many times. This rearrangement joins TRBV7-6 to TRBJ2-2; 11 bases map to TRBD1. Germline V CDR1 and CDR2: SGHVS, FNYEAQ. This CDR3 spans 17 amino acids. J gave up 4 bases and V 1 base, and 5 bases lay outside the gene matches. As DNA, the CDR3 is TGTGCCAGCAGCTTAGGGACAGGGGGCCCGGGCACCGGGGAGCTGTTTTTT. It codes for CASSLGTGGPGTGELFF.

This clonotype was observed many times. The chain has TRBV5-1 and TRBJ2-2; 13 bases are a match to TRBD2. CDR1 and CDR2 (germline): SGHRS, YFSETQ. The junction had 9 bases not matched to a gene; V was cut back by 7 bases and J by 6 bases. The CDR3 runs 16 residues. CDR3 residues: CASARTSGGSAGELFF. CDR3 nucleotides: TGCGCCAGCGCCCGGACTAGCGGGGGCTCGGCCGGGGAGCTGTTTTTT.